What follows are 18 T cell receptor beta chains derived from one specimen sequenced in a study of T cell responses to AZD1222 COVID-19 vaccine. TCRdb's copy holds only in-frame clones and misses some; the assay was immunoSEQ multiplex PCR. Here the sample spans 150,000 to 200,000 clones, roughly 90% being singletons. The sample here was peripheral blood, taken on day 0 of AZD1222 vaccination. The receptors here all came from an adult in good health.

The V and J genes are TRBV18 and TRBJ1-3; D gene ambiguous. Germline loops: CDR1 KGHSH, CDR2 LQKENI. The CDR3 is 13 residues long. V was clipped by 4 bases and J by 2 bases, with 6 bases between them. The CDR3 coding sequence is TGTGCCAGCTCACAGGGTACTGGAAACACCATATATTTT. Residues: CASSQGTGNTIYF.

This chain links TRBV6-5 with TRBJ1-4; a weak D match, TRBD1 (6 bases). The V gene lost 5 bases and the J gene lost 2 bases, with 9 bases spanning the gap. CDR3 size: 14 residues. Germline CDR1 is MNHEY and CDR2 is SVGAGI. The CDR3: CASSTGRTNEKLFF. Written as DNA, the CDR3 is TGTGCCAGCAGTACAGGGAGGACTAATGAAAAACTGTTTTTT.

This sequence joins TRBV6-2 or TRBV6-3 and TRBJ1-5; D remains ambiguous. Trimming took off 0 bases at V and 7 bases at J, with 13 bases between the two ends. Germline V lookup: CDR1 MNHEY, CDR2 SVGEGT. This CDR3 region has 15 residues. CDR3 in amino acids: CASSYSGRMGQPQHF. CDR3 nucleotides: TGTGCCAGCAGTTACTCTGGCAGGATGGGGCAGCCCCAGCATTTT.

The chain combines TRBV9 with TRBJ1-2; unclear D gene. CDR1 SGDLS and CDR2 YYNGEE come from the germline V gene. CDR3 length: 15 residues. V was clipped by 0 bases and J by 0 bases, with 9 bases between them. The CDR3 reads CASSVGDNSNYGYTF. CDR3 nucleotide sequence: TGTGCCAGCAGCGTAGGAGACAACTCTAACTATGGCTACACCTTC.

The CDR3 DNA is TGTGCCAGCAGCCCTTCCGTGGCGAGTGAAAAACTGTTTTTT. Amino acids: CASSPSVASEKLFF. The chain recombines TRBV7-9 with TRBJ1-4; the D is unclear. Between the trimmed V and J ends, which lost 5 bases and 7 bases, there was a span of 14 bases. Germline-derived CDR1 and CDR2 are SEHNR and FQNEAQ (reference sequence). The CDR3 contains 14 residues.

The V call is TRBV6-5, the J call TRBJ2-2; D unclear. Per germline, CDR1 MNHEY and CDR2 SVGAGI. V lost 0 bases and J lost 4, with 12 bases in between. This CDR3 is 16 amino acids long. CDR3 protein: CASSYSRTTGTGELFF. CDR3 nucleotide sequence: TGTGCCAGCAGTTACTCGAGAACTACGGGCACCGGGGAGCTGTTTTTT.

V usage is TRBV5-6 and J usage is TRBJ1-2; D possibly corresponds to TRBD1 (6 bases). In germline, CDR1 is SGHDT, CDR2 YYEEEE. V shed 1 base and J shed 4 bases, with 14 bases lying between them. The CDR3 has 15 amino acids. Written as DNA, the CDR3 is TGTGCCAGCAGCTTGAGGGGGGCTTCGATCTATGGCTACACCTTC. Translated: CASSLRGASIYGYTF.

This clone was recorded only once. CDR3 sequence (DNA): TGTGCCAGTAGTATCGGGGCAGGGGAGGCCTCAGCTAATGAAAAACTGTTTTTT. Amino acid sequence: CASSIGAGEASANEKLFF. The chain has TRBV19 and TRBJ1-4, with D possibly being TRBD1 (6 bases). Trimming removed 3 bases from V and 3 bases from J, with 20 bases in between. The CDR3 has 18 residues. CDR1 and CDR2 (germline): LNHDA, SQIVND (reference sequence).

The rearrangement uses TRBV3-1 (or the pseudogene TRBV3-2) and TRBJ1-2; possible D gene TRBD1, 5 bases. This CDR3 is 13 amino acids long. V was clipped by 2 bases and J by 4 bases, with 8 bases between them. The germline V gene has CDR1 LGHDT and CDR2 YNNKEL (reference sequence). The CDR3 sequence is CASSQTTVYGYTF. CDR3 DNA: TGTGCCAGCAGCCAAACGACAGTCTATGGCTACACCTTC.

The chain recombines TRBV10-3 with TRBJ1-1; 9 nucleotides line up with TRBD1. After removal of 7 bases from V and 3 bases from J, the junction contained 6 bases not matched to a gene. The V gene's germline CDR1 is ENHRY and CDR2 SYGVKD. The CDR3 runs 14 residues. CDR3 nucleotide sequence: TGTGCCATCACCTCCGGGACAGGGTACACTGAAGCTTTCTTT. It is translated as CAITSGTGYTEAFF.

This clone was seen just once. J is TRBJ2-2 and V is TRBV19; D not resolved. The germline CDR1 and CDR2 sequences are LNHDA and SQIVND (reference sequence). V lost 1 base and J lost 6, with 9 bases in between. The CDR3 is made up of 14 amino acids. The CDR3 here is CASSIGVTAGELFF. The DNA of the CDR3 is TGTGCCAGTAGTATAGGGGTCACCGCCGGGGAGCTGTTTTTT.

The gene calls are TRBV15 and TRBJ1-6; D ambiguous. Trimming took off 2 bases at V and 8 bases at J, with 10 bases between the two ends. Germline CDR1 reads LNHNV; CDR2 reads YYDKDF (reference sequence). This CDR3 has 14 amino acids. This CDR3 is CATSRLSRDSPLHF. The CDR3 coding sequence is TGTGCCACCAGCAGACTCTCTCGGGATTCACCCCTCCACTTT. Variable domain in full (rest from reference TRBV15 and TRBJ1-6): DAMVIQNPRYQVTQFGKPVTLSCSQTLNHNVMYWYQQKSSQAPKLLFHYYDKDFNNEADTPDNFQSRRPNTSFCFLDIRSPGLGDTAMYLCATSRLSRDSPLHFGNGTRLTVT.

The rearrangement uses TRBV5-1 and TRBJ1-5; D uncertain. Germline CDR1 SGHRS, CDR2 YFSETQ. The V and J ends lost 2 bases and 7 bases respectively, with 10 bases between them. CDR3 length equals 13 residues. This CDR3 is CASSFYGGQPQHF. CDR3 DNA sequence: TGCGCCAGCAGCTTCTACGGAGGACAGCCCCAGCATTTT.

The chain uses TRBV27 and TRBJ1-2; no definite D call. This CDR3 has 15 amino acids. CDR1 MNHEY and CDR2 SMNVEV come from the germline V gene (reference sequence). V dropped 3 bases and J dropped 4 bases, with 15 bases sitting between them. CDR3 DNA sequence: TGTGCCAGCAGTTTGATCCCGGAGGACCTCTATGGCTACACCTTC. This gives the protein CASSLIPEDLYGYTF.

CDR3: CASSLGGRTDTQYF. The DNA of the CDR3 is TGTGCCAGCAGTCTGGGTGGCCGCACAGATACGCAGTATTTT. The chain couples TRBV6-5 to TRBJ2-3; D not resolved. This CDR3 comprises 14 residues. CDR1 is MNHEY, CDR2 SVGAGI, per germline. The ends were cut back, 5 bases at V and 1 base at J, with 10 bases in the middle.

The V gene is TRBV29-1, the J gene TRBJ2-1, with no clear D. This CDR3 region has 14 residues. Germline CDR1 SQVTM, CDR2 ANQGSEA. The V and J ends lost 0 bases and 0 bases respectively, with 6 bases between them. Here the CDR3 reads CSVEDPHSYNEQFF. CDR3 coding DNA: TGCAGCGTTGAAGATCCTCACTCCTACAATGAGCAGTTCTTC.

J is TRBJ2-2 and V is TRBV9; D gene unclear. The CDR3 spans 14 residues. The germline CDR1 and CDR2 sequences are SGDLS and YYNGEE. Trimming took 7 bases from V and 9 from J, leaving 19 bases between them. The chain's CDR3 is CASGQAADTWELFF. CDR3 sequence (DNA): TGTGCCAGCGGTCAGGCCGCGGATACGTGGGAGCTGTTTTTT.

The chain has TRBV19 and TRBJ1-1, with D possibly matching TRBD1 (6 bases). The V end lost 0 bases, the J end lost 11 bases, and 16 bases lay between the germline ends. CDR1 is LNHDA and CDR2 is SQIVND in the germline V gene (reference sequence). This CDR3 comprises 14 residues. The CDR3 reads CASSIDLQGMEAFF. In DNA, the CDR3 is TGTGCCAGTAGTATAGATCTTCAGGGGATGGAGGCTTTCTTT.